These T cell receptor beta chains were read from a single sample in a study of T cells after yellow fever vaccination. Via MiXCR, TCRdb re-called the 5' RACE reads, giving one row per CDR3 protein. This sample has around 530,000 distinct CDR3 sequences; 17% occur once, and the top ten carry around a sixth. Material: PBMCs, obtained around 5 days after the first yellow fever vaccination. The source is a man aged 18 to 30 who received the YFV17D yellow fever vaccine. The conserved cysteine and the conserved F or W are not part of the CDR3 here.

TRBV7-9	TRBJ2-3	13	ASSSTVLRTDTQY
TRBV19	TRBJ1-2	9	ASWTGLRYT
TRBV5-6	TRBJ1-5	13	ASSKGQGASQPQH
TRBV9	TRBJ1-6	10	ASSTRNSPLH
TRBV6-1	TRBJ2-3	13	ASSRTKVSTDTQY
TRBV21-1	TRBJ1-6	15	ASSKPAGRLPNSPLH
TRBV5-1	TRBJ2-7	9	ASSNYYEQY
TRBV5-5	TRBJ1-2	12	ASSLRTGNYGYT
TRBV7-2	TRBJ1-1	15	ASSLLAGTGAGTEAF
TRBV4-3	TRBJ2-3	14	ASSQDWPGGTDTQY
TRBV15	TRBJ2-1	13	ATSRDPPSYNEQF
TRBV4-1	TRBJ1-5	16	ASSQVPPWASSNQPQH
TRBV6-4	TRBJ1-5	8	ARRYQPQH
TRBV7-9	TRBJ1-1	9	ASSPGGTTF
TRBV18	TRBJ2-7	12	ASSPDEAGYEQY
TRBV7-3	TRBJ2-3	15	ASSLNRKGLAGDTQY
TRBV12-3/TRBV12-4	TRBJ1-1	12	ASKLVGPNTEAF
TRBV20-1	TRBJ2-7	12	SAQAPGTNYEQY
TRBV7-3	TRBJ2-1	13	ASSLTYGTANEQF
TRBV7-3	TRBJ2-3	11	ASGATSTDTQY